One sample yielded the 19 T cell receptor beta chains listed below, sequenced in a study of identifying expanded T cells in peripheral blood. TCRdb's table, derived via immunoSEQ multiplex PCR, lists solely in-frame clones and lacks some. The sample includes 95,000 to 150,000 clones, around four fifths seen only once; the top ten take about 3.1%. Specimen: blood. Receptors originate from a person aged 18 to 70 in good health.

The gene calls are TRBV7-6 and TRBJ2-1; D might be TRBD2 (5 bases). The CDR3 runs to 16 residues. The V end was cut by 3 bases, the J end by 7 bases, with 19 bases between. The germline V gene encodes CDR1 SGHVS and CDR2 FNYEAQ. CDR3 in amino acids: CASSLESFSAGNEQFF. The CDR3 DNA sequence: TGTGCCAGCAGCTTGGAGTCCTTCAGCGCGGGTAATGAGCAGTTCTTC.

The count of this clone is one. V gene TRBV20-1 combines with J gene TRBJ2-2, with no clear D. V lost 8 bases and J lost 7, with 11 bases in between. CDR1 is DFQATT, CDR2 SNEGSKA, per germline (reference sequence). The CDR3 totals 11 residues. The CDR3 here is CSKSWNGELFF. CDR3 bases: TGCAGTAAATCCTGGAACGGGGAGCTGTTTTTT.

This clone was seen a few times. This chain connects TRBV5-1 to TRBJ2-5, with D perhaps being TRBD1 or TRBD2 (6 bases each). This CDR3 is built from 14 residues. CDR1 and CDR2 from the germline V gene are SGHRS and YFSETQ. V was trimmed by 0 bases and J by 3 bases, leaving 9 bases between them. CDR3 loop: CASSLAGAKETQYF. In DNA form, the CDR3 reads TGCGCCAGCAGCTTGGCGGGGGCGAAAGAGACCCAGTACTTC.

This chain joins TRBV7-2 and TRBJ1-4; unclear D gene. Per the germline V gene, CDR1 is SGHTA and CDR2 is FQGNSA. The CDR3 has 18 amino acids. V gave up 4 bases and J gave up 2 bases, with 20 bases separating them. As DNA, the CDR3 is TGTGCCAGCAGCTATGGACGGGAAGAGGTCTGGACTAATGAAAAACTGTTTTTT. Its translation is CASSYGREEVWTNEKLFF.

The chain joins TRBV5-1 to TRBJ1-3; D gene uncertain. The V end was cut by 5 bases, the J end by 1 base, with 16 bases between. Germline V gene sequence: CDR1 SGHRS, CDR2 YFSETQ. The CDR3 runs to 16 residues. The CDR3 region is CASSPIPGSSGNTIYF. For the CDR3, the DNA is TGCGCCAGCAGTCCGATTCCTGGGTCTTCTGGAAACACCATATATTTT.

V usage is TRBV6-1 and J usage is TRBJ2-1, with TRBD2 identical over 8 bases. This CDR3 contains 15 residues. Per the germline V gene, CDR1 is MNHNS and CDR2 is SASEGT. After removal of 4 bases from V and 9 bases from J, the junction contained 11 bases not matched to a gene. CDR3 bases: TGTGCCAGCAGTGGGACTAGCTGGAGTTTCGGTGAGCAGTTCTTC. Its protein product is CASSGTSWSFGEQFF.

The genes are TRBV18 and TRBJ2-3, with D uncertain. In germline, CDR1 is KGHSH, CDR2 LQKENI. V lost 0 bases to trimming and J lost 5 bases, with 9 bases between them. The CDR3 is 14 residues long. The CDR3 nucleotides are TGTGCCAGCTCACCACCTATCTGGGAAGATACGCAGTATTTT. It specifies CASSPPIWEDTQYF. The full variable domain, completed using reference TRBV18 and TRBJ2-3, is NAGVMQNPRHLVRRRGQEARLRCSPMKGHSHVYWYRQLPEEGLKFMVYLQKENIIDESGMPKERFSAEFPKEGPSILRIQQVVRGDSAAYFCASSPPIWEDTQYFGPGTRLTVL.

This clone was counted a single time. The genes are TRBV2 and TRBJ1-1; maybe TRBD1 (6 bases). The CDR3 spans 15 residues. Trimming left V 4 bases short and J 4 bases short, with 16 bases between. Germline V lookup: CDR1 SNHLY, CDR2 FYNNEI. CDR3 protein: CASSVSQGMGTEAFF. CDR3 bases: TGTGCCAGCAGTGTGTCACAGGGAATGGGCACTGAAGCTTTCTTT.

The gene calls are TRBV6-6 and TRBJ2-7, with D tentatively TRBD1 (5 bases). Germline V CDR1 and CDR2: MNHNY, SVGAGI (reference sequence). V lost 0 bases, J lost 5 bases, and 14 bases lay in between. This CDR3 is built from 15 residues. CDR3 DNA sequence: TGTGCCAGCAGTTACTCAGGGGTGTGGGGTGACGAGCAGTACTTC. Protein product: CASSYSGVWGDEQYF.

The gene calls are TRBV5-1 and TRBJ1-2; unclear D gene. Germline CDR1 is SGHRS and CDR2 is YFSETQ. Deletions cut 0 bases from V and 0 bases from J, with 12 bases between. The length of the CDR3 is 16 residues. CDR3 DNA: TGCGCCAGCAGCTTGGACTGGACGACCCCTAACTATGGCTACACCTTC. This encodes CASSLDWTTPNYGYTF.

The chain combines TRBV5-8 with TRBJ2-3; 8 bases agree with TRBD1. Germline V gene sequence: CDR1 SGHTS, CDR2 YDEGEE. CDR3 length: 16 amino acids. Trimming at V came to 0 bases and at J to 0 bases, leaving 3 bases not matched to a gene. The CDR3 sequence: CASSLGDRGSTDTQYF. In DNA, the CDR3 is TGTGCCAGCAGCTTGGGAGACAGGGGTAGCACAGATACGCAGTATTTT.

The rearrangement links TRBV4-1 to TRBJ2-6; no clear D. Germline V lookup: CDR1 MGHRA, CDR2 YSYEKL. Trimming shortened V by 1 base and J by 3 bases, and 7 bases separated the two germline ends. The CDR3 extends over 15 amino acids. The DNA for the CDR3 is TGCGCCAGCAGCCAAGCGGACCTTGGGGCCAACGTCCTGACTTTC. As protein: CASSQADLGANVLTF.

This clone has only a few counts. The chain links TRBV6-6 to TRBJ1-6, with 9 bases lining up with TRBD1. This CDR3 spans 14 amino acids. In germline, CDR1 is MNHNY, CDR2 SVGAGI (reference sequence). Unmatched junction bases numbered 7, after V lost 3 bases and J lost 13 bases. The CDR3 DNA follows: TGTGCCAGCAGTTATTCGGGACAGGGTGTTCCCCTCCACTTT. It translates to CASSYSGQGVPLHF.

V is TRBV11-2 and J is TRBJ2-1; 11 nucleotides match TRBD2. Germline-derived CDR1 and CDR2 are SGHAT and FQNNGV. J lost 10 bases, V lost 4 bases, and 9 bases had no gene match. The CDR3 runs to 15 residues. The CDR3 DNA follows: TGTGCCAGCAGCTCAAATAGCGGGGGGGCCAGGGAGCAGTTCTTC. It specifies CASSSNSGGAREQFF.

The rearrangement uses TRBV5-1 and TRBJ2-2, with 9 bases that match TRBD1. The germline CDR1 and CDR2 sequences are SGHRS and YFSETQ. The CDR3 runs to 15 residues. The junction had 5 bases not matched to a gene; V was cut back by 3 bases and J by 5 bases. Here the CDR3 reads CASSSWTGATGELFF. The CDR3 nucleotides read TGCGCCAGCAGCTCATGGACAGGGGCGACCGGGGAGCTGTTTTTT.

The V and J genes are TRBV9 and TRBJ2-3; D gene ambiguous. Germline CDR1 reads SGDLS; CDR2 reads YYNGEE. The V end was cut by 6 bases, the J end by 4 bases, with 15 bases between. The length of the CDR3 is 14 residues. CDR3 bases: TGTGCCAGCAACCAAGGTTCTCCGGCAGATACGCAGTATTTT. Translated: CASNQGSPADTQYF.

The CDR3 is CASSENRLNTEAFF. The CDR3 bases are TGTGCCAGCAGTGAAAACAGGCTGAACACTGAAGCTTTCTTT. The chain is built from TRBV6-1 and TRBJ1-1; a possible D gene is TRBD1 (5 bases). V dropped 2 bases and J dropped 0 bases, with 7 bases sitting between them. The CDR3 runs to 14 residues. Germline-derived CDR1 and CDR2 are MNHNS and SASEGT.

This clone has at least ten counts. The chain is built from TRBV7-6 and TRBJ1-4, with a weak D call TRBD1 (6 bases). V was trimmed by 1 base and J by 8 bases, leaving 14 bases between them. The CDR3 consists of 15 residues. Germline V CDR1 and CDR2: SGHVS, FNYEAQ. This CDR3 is CASSLEGGSSEKLFF. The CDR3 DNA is TGTGCCAGCAGCTTAGAGGGGGGTAGTTCAGAAAAACTGTTTTTT.

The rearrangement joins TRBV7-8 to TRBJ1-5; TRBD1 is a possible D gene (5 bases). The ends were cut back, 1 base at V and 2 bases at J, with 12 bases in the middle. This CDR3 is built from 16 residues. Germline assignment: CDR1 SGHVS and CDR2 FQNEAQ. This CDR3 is CASSLVGGTGNQPQHF. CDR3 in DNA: TGTGCCAGCAGCTTAGTGGGGGGTACGGGCAATCAGCCCCAGCATTTT.